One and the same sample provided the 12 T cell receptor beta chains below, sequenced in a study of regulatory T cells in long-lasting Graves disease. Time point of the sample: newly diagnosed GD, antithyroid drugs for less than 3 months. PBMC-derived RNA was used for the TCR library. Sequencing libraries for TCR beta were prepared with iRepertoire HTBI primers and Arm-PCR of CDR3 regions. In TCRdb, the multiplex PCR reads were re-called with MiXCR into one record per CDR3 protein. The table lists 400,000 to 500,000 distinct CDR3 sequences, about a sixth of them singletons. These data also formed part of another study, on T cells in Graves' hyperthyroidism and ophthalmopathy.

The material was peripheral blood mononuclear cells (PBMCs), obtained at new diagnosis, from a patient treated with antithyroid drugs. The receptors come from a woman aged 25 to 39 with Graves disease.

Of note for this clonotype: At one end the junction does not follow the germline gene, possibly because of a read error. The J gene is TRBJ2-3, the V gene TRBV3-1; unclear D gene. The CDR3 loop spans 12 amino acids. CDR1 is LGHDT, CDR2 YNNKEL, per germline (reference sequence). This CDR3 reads CASSQGQDTQYF. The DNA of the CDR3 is TGTGCCAGCAGCCAAGGCCAAGATACACAGTATTTT.

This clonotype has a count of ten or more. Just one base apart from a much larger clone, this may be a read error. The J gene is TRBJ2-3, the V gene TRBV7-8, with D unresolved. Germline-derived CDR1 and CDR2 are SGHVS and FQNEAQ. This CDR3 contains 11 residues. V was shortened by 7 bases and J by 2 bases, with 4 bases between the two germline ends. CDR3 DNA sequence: TGTGCCAGCACCTCCACAGATACGCAGTATTTT. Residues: CASTSTDTQYF.

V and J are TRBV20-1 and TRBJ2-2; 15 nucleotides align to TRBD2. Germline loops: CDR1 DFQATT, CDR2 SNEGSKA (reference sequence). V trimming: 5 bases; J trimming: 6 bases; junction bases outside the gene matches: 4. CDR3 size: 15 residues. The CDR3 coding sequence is TGCAGTGCTCGGGGACTAGCGGGAGGACCCGGGGAGCTGTTTTTT. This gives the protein CSARGLAGGPGELFF.

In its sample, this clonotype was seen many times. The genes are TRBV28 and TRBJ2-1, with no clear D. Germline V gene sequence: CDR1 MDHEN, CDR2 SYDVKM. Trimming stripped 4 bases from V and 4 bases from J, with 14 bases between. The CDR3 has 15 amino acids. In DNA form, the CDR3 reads TGTGCCAGCAGTTCTCTCCGATACGGTTACAATGAGCAGTTCTTC. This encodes CASSSLRYGYNEQFF. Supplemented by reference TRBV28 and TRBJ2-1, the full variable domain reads DVKVTQSSRYLVKRTGEKVFLECVQDMDHENMFWYRQDPGLGLRLIYFSYDVKMKEKGDIPEGYSVSREKKERFSLILESASTNQTSMYLCASSSLRYGYNEQFFGPGTRLTVL.

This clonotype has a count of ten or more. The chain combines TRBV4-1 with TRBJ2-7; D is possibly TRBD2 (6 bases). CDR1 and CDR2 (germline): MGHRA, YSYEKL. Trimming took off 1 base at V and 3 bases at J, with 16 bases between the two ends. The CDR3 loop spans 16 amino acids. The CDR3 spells CASSQAGREGNYEQYF. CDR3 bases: TGCGCCAGCAGCCAAGCAGGGCGGGAAGGGAACTACGAGCAGTACTTC.

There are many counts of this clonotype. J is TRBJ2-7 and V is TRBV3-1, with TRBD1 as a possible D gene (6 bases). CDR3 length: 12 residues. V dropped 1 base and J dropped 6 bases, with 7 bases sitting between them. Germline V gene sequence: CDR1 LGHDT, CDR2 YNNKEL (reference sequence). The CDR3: CASSQVQGEQYF. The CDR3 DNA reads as TGTGCCAGCAGCCAAGTACAGGGCGAGCAGTACTTC.

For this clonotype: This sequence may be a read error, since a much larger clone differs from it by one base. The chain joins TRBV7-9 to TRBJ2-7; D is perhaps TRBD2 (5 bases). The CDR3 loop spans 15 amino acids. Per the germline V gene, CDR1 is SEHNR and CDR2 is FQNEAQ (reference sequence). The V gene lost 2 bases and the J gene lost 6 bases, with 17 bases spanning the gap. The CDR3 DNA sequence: TGTGCCAGCAGCTTAAATAGTGGGAGCCTGGGCGAGCAGTACTTC. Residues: CASSLNSGSLGEQYF.

CDR3 nucleotide sequence: TGTGCCATCAGTGAGTCGAAAGGGACAGGTAATCAGCCCCAGCATTTT. Amino acids: CAISESKGTGNQPQHF. The chain links TRBV10-3 to TRBJ1-5; 8 bases align to TRBD1. The CDR3 runs to 16 residues. CDR1 and CDR2 from the germline V gene are ENHRY and SYGVKD. V dropped 0 bases and J dropped 4; count of bases not matched to a gene: 5.

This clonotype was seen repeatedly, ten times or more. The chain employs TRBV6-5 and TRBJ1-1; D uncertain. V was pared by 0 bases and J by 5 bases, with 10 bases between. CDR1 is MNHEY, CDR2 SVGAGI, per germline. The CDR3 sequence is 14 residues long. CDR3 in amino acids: CASSYSEGWTEAFF. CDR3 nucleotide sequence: TGTGCCAGCAGTTACTCGGAAGGGTGGACTGAAGCTTTCTTT.

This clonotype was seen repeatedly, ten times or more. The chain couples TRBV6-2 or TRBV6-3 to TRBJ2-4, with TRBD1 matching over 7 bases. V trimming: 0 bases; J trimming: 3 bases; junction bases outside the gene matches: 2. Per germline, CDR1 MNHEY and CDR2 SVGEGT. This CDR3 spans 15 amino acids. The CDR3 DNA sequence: TGTGCCAGCAGTTACTCCTGGACAGGCAAAAACATTCAGTACTTC. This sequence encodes CASSYSWTGKNIQYF.

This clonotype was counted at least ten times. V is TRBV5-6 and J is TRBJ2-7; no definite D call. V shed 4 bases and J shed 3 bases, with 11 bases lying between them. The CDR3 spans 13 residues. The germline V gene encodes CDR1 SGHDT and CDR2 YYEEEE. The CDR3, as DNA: TGTGCCAGCAGCCCCCCCGTGGGCTACGAGCAGTACTTC. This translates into CASSPPVGYEQYF.

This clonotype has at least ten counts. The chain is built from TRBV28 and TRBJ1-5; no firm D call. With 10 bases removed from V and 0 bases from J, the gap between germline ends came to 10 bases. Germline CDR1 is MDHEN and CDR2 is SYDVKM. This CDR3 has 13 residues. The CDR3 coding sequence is TGTGCCATCCGACGGAATAGCAATCAGCCCCAGCATTTT. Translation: CAIRRNSNQPQHF.